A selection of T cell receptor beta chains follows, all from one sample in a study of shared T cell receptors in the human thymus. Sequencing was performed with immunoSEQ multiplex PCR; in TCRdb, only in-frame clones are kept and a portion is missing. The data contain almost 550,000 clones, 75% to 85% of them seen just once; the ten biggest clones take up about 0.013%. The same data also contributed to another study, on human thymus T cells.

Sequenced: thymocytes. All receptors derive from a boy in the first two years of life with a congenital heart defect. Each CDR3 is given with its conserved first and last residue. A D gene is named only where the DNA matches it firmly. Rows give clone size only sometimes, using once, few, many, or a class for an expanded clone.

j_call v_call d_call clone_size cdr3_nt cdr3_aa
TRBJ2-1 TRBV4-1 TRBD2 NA TGCGCCAGCAGCCAGGGACTAGTTCGGAGAAATGAGCAGTTCTTC CASSQGLVRRNEQFF
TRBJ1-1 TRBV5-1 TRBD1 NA TGCGCCAGCAGCTTGCGGTTAGACTTTTCGGGACAGGGGAACACTGAAGCTTTCTTT CASSLRLDFSGQGNTEAFF
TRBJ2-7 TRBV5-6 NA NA TGTGCCAGCAGCTTGATCCGGGGACAACCTTACGAGCAGTACTTC CASSLIRGQPYEQYF
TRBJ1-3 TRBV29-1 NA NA TGCAGCGTTGAGCTTACGGGGGGAAACACCACATATTTT CSVELTGGNTTYF
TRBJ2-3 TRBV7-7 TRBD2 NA TGTGCTAGCAGCTTAGGGACTAGCGGCACAGATACGCAGTATTTT CASSLGTSGTDTQYF
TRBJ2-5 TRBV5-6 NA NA TGTGCCAGCAGCTTAGCCCCGACACCTCAAGAGACCCAGTACTTC CASSLAPTPQETQYF
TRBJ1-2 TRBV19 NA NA TGTGCCAGTAGTACTTGGGCAGGGGCGGGCTATGGCTACACCTTC CASSTWAGAGYGYTF
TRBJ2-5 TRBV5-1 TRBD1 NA TGCGCCGGCAACCCAGGGACAGAGGAAGAGACCCAGTACTTC CAGNPGTEEETQYF
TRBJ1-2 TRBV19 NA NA TGTGCCAGTAGTCCTGCCCCCTCTGCAGGGGGCTACACCTTC CASSPAPSAGGYTF
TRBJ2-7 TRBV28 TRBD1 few TGTGCCAGCAGTTTAATGGGGACAGGGGGTGGTGAGCAGTACTTC CASSLMGTGGGEQYF
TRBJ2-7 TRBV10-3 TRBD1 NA TGTGCCATCAGTGAGTCGGACAGGGACGGGAACGAGCAGTACTTC CAISESDRDGNEQYF
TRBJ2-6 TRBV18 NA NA TGTGCCAGCTCACCCCCGGGCTCTGGGGCCAACGTCCTGACTTTC CASSPPGSGANVLTF
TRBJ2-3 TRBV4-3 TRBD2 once TGCGCCAGCAGCTCAAGTCCGGCGGGAGGCCCCGCGGATACGCAGTATTTT CASSSSPAGGPADTQYF
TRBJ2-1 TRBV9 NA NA TGTGCCAGCAGCCCCCGACAGTACAGCTCCTACAATGAGCAGTTCTTC CASSPRQYSSYNEQFF